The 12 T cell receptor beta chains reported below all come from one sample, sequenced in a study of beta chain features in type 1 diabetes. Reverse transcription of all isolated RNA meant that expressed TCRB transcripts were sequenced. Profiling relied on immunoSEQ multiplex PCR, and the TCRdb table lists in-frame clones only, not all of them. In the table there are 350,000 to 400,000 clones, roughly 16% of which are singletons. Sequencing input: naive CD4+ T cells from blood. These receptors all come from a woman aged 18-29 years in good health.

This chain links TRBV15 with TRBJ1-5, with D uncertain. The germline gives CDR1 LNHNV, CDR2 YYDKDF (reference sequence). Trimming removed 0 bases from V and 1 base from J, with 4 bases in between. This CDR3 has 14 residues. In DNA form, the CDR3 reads TGTGCCACCAGCAGAGAGGGCAGCAATCAGCCCCAGCATTTT. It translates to CATSREGSNQPQHF.

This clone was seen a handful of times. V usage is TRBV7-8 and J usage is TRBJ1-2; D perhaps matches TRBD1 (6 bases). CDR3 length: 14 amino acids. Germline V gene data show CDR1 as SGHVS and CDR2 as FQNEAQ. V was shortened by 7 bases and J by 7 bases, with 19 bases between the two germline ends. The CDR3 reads CASTVGQGYGGYTF. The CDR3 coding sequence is TGTGCCAGCACCGTGGGGCAGGGGTACGGTGGCTACACCTTC. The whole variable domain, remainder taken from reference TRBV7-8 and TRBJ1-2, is GAGVSQSPRYKVAKRGQDVALRCDPISGHVSLFWYQQALGQGPEFLTYFQNEAQLDKSGLPSDRFFAERPEGSVSTLKIQRTQQEDSAVYLCASTVGQGYGGYTFGSGTRLTVV.

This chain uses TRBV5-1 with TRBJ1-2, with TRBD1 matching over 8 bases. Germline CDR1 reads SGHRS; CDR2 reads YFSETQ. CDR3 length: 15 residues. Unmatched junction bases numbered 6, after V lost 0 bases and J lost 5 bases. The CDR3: CASSLAQGASYGYTF. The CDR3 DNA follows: TGCGCCAGCAGCTTGGCGCAGGGGGCGAGTTATGGCTACACCTTC.

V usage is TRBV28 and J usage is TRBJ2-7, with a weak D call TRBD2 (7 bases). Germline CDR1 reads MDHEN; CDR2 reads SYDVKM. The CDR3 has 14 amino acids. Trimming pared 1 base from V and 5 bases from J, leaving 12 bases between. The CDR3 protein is CASSLYGGRNEQYF. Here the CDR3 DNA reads TGTGCCAGCAGTTTATACGGGGGGCGTAACGAGCAGTACTTC.

In DNA, the CDR3 is TGTGCCAGCAGCCCAGGGGAGGGTGCAATAGTTGGCTACACCTTC. Amino acid sequence: CASSPGEGAIVGYTF. The chain is built from TRBV28 and TRBJ1-2; TRBD1 might be the D (6 bases). The V gene's germline CDR1 is MDHEN and CDR2 SYDVKM. The ends were cut back, 6 bases at V and 7 bases at J, with 21 bases in the middle. The CDR3 totals 15 residues.

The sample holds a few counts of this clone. CDR3: CASRIGVSPQSSGANVLTF. CDR3 coding DNA: TGCGCCAGCAGAATAGGGGTCAGCCCACAGTCTTCTGGGGCCAACGTCCTGACTTTC. The J gene is TRBJ2-6, the V gene TRBV5-1; maybe TRBD1 (5 bases). Germline V CDR1 and CDR2: SGHRS, YFSETQ. Trimming stripped 5 bases from V and 1 base from J, with 22 bases between. The CDR3 has 19 amino acids.

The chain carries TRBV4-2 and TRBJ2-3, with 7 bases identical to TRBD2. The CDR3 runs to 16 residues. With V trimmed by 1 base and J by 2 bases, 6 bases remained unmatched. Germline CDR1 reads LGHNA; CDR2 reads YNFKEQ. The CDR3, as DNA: TGTGCCAGCAGCCAAGCGGTCGGGGACTACACAGATACGCAGTATTTT. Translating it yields CASSQAVGDYTDTQYF.

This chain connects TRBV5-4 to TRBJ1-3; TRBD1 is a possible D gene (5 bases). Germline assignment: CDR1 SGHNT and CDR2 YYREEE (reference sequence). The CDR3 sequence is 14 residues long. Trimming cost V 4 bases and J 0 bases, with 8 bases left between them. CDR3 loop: CASSRQSSGNTIYF. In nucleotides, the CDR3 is TGTGCCAGCAGCAGACAGAGCTCTGGAAACACCATATATTTT. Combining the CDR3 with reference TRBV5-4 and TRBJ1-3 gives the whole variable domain ETGVTQSPTHLIKTRGQQVTLRCSSQSGHNTVSWYQQALGQGPQFIFQYYREEENGRGNFPPRFSGLQFPNYSSELNVNALELDDSALYLCASSRQSSGNTIYFGEGSWLTVV.

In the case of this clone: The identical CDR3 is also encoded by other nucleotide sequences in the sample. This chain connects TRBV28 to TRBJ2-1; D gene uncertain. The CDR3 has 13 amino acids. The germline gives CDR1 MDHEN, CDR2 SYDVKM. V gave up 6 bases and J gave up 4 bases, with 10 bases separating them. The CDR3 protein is CASRDSSYNEQFF. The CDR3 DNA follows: TGTGCCAGCAGGGATTCTAGTTACAATGAGCAGTTCTTC.

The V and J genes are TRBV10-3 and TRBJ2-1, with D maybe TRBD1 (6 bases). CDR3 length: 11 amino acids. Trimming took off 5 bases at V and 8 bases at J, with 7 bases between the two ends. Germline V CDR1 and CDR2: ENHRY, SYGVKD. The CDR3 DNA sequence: TGTGCCATCAGTTACAGGGATGAGCAGTTCTTC. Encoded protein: CAISYRDEQFF.

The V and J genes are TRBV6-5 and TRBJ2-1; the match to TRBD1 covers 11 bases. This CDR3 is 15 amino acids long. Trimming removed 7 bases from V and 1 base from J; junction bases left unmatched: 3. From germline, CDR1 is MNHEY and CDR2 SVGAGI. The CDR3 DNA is TGTGCCAGCACCCGGGACAGGGGGTCCTACAATGAGCAGTTCTTC. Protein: CASTRDRGSYNEQFF.

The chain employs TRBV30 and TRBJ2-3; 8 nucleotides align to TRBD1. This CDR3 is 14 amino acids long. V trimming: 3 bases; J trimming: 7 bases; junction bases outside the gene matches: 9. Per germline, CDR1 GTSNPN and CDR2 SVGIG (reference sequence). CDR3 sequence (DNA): TGTGCCTGGAGGGATAAGGGACAGGACAATACGCAGTATTTT. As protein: CAWRDKGQDNTQYF.